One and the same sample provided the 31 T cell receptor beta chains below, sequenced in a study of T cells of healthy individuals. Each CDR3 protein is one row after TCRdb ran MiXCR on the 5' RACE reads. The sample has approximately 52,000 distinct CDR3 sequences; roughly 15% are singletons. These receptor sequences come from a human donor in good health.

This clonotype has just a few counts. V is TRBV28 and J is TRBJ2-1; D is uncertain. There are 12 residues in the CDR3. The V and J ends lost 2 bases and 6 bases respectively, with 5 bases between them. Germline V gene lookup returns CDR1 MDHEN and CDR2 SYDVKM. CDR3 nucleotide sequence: TGTGCCAGCAGTTTAATGGGCAATGAGCAGTTCTTC. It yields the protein CASSLMGNEQFF.

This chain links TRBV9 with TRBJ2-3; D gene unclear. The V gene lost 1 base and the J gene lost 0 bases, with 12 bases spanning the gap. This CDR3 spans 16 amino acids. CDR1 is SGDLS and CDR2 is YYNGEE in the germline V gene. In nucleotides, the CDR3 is TGTGCCAGCAGCGTACGGGCGGCACTCAGCACAGATACGCAGTATTTT. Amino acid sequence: CASSVRAALSTDTQYF. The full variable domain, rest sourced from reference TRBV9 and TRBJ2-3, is DSGVTQTPKHLITATGQRVTLRCSPRSGDLSVYWYQQSLDQGLQFLIQYYNGEERAKGNILERFSAQQFPDLHSELNLSSLELGDSALYFCASSVRAALSTDTQYFGPGTRLTVL.

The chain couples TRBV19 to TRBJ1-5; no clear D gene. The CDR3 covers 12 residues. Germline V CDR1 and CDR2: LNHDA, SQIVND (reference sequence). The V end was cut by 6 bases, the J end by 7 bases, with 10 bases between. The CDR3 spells CASRVIGQPQHF. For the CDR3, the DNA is TGTGCCAGTAGGGTTATCGGCCAGCCCCAGCATTTT. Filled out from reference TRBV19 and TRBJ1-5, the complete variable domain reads DGGITQSPKYLFRKEGQNVTLSCEQNLNHDAMYWYRQDPGQGLRLIYYSQIVNDFQKGDIAEGYSVSREKKESFPLTVTSAQKNPTAFYLCASRVIGQPQHFGDGTRLSIL.

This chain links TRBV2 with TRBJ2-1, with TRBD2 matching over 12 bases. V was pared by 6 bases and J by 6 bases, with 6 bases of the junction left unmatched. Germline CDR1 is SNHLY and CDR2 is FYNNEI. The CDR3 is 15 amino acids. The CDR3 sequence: CASRGLAGRSNEQFF. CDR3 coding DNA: TGTGCCAGCAGGGGACTAGCGGGTAGAAGCAATGAGCAGTTCTTC.

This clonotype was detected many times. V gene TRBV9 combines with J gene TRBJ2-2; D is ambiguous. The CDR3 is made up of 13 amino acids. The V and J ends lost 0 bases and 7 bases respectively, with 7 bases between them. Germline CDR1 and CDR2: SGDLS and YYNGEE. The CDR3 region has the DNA TGTGCCAGCAGCGTAGACCGTATCGGGGAGCTGTTTTTT. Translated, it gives CASSVDRIGELFF.

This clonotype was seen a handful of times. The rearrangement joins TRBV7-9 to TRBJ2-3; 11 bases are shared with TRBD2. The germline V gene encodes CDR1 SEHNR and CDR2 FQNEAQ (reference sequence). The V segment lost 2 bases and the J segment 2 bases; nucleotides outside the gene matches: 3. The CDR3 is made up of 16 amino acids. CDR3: CASSLLAGGLTDTQYF. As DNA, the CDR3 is TGTGCCAGCAGCTTACTAGCGGGAGGCCTCACAGATACGCAGTATTTT.

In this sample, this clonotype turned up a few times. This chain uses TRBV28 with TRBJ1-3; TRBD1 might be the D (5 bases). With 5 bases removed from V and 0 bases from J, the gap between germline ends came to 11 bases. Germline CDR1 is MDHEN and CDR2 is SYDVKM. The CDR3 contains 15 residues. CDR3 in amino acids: CASSAWGSSGNTIYF. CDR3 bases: TGTGCCAGCAGTGCATGGGGGAGCTCTGGAAACACCATATATTTT.

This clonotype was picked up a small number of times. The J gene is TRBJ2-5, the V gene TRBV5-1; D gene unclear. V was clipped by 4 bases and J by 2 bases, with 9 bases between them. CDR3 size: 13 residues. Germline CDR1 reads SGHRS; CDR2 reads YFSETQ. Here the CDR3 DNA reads TGCGCCAGCAGCCCCCGGATTCAAGAGACCCAGTACTTC. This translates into CASSPRIQETQYF.

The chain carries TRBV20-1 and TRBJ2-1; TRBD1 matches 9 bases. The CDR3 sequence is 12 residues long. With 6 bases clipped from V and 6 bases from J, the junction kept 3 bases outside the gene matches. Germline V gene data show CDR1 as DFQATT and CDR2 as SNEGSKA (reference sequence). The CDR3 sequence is CSARQGGNEQFF. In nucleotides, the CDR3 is TGCAGTGCCCGACAGGGGGGCAATGAGCAGTTCTTC.

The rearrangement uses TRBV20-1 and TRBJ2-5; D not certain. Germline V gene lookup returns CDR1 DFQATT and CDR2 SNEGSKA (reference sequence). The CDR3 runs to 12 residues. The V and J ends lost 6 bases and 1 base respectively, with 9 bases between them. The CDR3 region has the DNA TGCAGTGCCTCGAGCCTCCAAGAGACCCAGTACTTC. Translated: CSASSLQETQYF.

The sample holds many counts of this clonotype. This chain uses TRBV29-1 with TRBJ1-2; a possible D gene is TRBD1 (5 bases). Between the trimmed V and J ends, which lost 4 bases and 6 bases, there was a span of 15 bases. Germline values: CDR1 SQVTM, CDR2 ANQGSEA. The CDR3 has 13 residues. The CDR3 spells CSVGQGRTDGYTF. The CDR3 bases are TGCAGCGTTGGGCAGGGAAGGACGGATGGCTACACCTTC.

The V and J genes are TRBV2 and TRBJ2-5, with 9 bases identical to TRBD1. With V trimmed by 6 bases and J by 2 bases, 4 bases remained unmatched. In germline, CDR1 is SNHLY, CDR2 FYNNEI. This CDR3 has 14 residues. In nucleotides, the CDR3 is TGTGCCAGCAGAGAGACAGGGGGACAAGAGACCCAGTACTTC. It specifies CASRETGGQETQYF. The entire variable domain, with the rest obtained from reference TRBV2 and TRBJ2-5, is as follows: EPEVTQTPSHQVTQMGQEVILRCVPISNHLYFYWYRQILGQKVEFLVSFYNNEISEKSEIFDDQFSVERPDGSNFTLKIRSTKLEDSAMYFCASRETGGQETQYFGPGTRLLVL.

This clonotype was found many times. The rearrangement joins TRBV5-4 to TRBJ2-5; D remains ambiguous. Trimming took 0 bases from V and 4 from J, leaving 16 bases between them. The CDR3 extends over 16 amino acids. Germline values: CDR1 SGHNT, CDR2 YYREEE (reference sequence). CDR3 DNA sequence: TGTGCCAGCAGCTTGGCCAGTGGCGCCACCCCAGAGACCCAGTACTTC. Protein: CASSLASGATPETQYF.

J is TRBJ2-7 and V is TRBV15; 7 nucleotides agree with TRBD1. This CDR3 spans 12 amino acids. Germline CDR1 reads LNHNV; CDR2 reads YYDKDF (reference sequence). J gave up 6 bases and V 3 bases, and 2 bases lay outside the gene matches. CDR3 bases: TGTGCCACCAGCAGCCCAGGGGGCGAGCAGTACTTC. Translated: CATSSPGGEQYF.

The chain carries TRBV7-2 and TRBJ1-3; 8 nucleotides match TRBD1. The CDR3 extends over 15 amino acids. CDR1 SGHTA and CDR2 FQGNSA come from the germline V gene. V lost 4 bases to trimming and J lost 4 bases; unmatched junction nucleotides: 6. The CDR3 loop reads CASSSTGDAGNTIYF. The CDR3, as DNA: TGTGCCAGCAGCTCGACAGGGGATGCCGGAAACACCATATATTTT.

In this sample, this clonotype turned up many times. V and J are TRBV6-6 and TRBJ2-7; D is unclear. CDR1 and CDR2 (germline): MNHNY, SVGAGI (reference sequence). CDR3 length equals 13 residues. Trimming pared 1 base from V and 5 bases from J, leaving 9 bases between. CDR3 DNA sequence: TGTGCCAGCAGTTACTTCTTACGGCACGAGCAGTACTTC. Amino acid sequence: CASSYFLRHEQYF.

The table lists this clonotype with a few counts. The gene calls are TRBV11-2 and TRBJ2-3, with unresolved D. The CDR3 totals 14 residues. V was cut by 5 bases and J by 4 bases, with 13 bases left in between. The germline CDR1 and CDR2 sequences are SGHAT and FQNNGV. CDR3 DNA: TGTGCCAGCAGCCGGAACCTAGGGTCAGATACGCAGTATTTT. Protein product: CASSRNLGSDTQYF.

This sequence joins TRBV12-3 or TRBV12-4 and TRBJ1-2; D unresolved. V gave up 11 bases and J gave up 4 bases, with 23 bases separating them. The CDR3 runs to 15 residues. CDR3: CAGSRGAAGGYGYTF. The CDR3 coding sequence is TGTGCCGGGAGTCGAGGCGCCGCCGGCGGCTATGGCTACACCTTC.

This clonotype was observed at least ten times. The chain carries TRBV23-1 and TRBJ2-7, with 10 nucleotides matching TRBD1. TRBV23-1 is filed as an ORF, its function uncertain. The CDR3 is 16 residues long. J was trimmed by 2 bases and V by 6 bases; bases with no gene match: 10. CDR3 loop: CASSLREGQGAYEQYF. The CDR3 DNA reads TGCGCCAGCAGCCTAAGAGAAGGACAGGGGGCCTACGAGCAGTACTTC.

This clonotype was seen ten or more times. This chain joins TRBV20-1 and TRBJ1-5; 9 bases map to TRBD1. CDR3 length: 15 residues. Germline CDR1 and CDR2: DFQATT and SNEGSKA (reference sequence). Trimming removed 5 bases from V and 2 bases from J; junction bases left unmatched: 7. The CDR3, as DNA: TGCAGTGCTTTTCCACAGGGGGCTGGCAATCAGCCCCAGCATTTT. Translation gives CSAFPQGAGNQPQHF.

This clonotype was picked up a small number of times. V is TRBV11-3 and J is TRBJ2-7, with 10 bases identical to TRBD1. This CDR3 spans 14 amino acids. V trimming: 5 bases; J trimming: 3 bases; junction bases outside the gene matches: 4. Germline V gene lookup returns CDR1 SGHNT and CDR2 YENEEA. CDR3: CASSAGQGIYEQYF. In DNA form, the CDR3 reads TGTGCCAGCAGCGCGGGACAGGGGATCTACGAGCAGTACTTC.

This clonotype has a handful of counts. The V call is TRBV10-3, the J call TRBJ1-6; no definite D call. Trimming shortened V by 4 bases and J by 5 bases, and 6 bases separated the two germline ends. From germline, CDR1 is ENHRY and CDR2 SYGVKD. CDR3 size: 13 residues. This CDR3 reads CAISGHDNSPLHF. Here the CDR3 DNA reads TGTGCCATCAGTGGGCATGATAATTCACCCCTCCACTTT.

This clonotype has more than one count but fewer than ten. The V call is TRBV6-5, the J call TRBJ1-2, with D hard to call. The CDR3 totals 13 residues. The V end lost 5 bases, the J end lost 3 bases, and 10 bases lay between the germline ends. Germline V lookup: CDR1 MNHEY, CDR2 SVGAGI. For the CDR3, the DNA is TGTGCCAGCAGTCCCGGGCCTTACTATGGCTACACCTTC. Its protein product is CASSPGPYYGYTF.

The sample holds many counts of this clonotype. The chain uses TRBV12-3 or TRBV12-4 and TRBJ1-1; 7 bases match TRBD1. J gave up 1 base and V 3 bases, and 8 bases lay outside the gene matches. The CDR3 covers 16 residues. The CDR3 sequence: CASSFRTGLRNTEAFF. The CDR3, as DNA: TGTGCCAGCAGTTTCCGGACAGGCCTGCGGAACACTGAAGCTTTCTTT.

CDR3 in DNA: TGCAGTGCTAAGGGGTACACCGGGGAGCTGTTTTTT. It specifies CSAKGYTGELFF. This chain connects TRBV20-1 to TRBJ2-2; D might be TRBD1 (5 bases). Looked up from germline, CDR1 is DFQATT and CDR2 is SNEGSKA (reference sequence). This CDR3 is built from 12 residues. V lost 4 bases and J lost 3, with 6 bases in between.

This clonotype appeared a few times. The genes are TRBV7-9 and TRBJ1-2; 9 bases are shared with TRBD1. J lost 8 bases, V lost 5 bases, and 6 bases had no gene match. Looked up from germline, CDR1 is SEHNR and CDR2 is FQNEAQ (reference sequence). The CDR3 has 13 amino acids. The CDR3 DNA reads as TGTGCCAGCAGCCCAGGGGACAGGGAGGGCTACACCTTC. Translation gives CASSPGDREGYTF.

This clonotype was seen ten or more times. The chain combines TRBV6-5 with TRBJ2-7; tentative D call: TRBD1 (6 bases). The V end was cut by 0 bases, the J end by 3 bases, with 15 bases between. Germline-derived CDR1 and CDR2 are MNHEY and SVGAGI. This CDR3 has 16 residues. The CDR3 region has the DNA TGTGCCAGCAGTTACTCGTCCCCAGGGGAGCACTACGAGCAGTACTTC. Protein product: CASSYSSPGEHYEQYF.

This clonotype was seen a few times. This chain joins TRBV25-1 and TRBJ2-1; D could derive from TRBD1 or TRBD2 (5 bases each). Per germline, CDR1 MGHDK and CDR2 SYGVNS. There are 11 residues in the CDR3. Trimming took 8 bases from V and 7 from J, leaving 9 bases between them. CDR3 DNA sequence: TGTGCCAGCGGGGGTGGGAATGAGCAGTTCTTC. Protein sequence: CASGGGNEQFF.

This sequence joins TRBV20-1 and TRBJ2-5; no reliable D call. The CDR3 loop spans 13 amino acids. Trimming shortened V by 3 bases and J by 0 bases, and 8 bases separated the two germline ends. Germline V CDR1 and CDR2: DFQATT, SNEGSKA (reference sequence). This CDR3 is CSASTDYQETQYF. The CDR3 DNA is TGCAGTGCTAGTACGGATTACCAAGAGACCCAGTACTTC.

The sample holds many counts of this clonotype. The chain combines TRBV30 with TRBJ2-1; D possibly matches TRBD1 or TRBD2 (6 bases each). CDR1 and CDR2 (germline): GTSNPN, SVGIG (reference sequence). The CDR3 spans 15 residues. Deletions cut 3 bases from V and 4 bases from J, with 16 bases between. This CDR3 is CAWRSQGTDYNEQFF. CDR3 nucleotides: TGTGCCTGGAGGTCTCAGGGGACTGATTACAATGAGCAGTTCTTC.

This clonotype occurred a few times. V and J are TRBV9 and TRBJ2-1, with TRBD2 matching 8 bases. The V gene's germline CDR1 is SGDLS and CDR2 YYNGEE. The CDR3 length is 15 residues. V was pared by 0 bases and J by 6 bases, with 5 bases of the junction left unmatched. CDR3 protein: CASSVVAGGSNEQFF. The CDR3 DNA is TGTGCCAGCAGCGTAGTGGCGGGAGGATCCAATGAGCAGTTCTTC.